Detailed here is one T cell receptor (beta chain). These data come from a study of T cell changes during pregnancy in multiple sclerosis. V was cut by 3 bases and J by 0 bases, with 13 bases left in between. CDR1 is MNHNS and CDR2 is SASEGT in the germline V gene. This CDR3 comprises 16 residues. Libraries were prepared by immunoSEQ multiplex PCR; TCRdb keeps only in-frame clonotypes and omits some of them. The sample has about 32,000 clones; 80% to 90% are singletons. The V gene is TRBV6-1, the J gene TRBJ2-3; the D gene is possibly TRBD2 (5 bases). Sample: CD8+ T cells from peripheral blood mononuclear cells, taken in the second trimester of pregnancy. This receptor was obtained from a female donor with multiple sclerosis, enrolled in a pregnancy study. CDR3: CASSERAGTSTDTQYF. CDR3 DNA: TGTGCCAGCAGTGAGCGGGCTGGAACTAGCACAGATACGCAGTATTTT.